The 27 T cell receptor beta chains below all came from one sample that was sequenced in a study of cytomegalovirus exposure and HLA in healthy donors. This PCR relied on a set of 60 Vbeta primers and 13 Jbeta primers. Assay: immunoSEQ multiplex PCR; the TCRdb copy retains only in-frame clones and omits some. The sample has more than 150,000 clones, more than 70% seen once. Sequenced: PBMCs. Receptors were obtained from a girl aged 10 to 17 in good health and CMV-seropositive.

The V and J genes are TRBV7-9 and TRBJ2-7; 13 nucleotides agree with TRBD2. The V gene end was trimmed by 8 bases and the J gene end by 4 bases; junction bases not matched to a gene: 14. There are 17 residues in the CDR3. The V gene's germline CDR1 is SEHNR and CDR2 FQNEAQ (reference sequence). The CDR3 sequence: CASQPGTSGTPYYEQYF. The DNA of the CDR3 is TGTGCCAGCCAGCCGGGGACTAGCGGGACACCCTATTACGAGCAGTACTTC.

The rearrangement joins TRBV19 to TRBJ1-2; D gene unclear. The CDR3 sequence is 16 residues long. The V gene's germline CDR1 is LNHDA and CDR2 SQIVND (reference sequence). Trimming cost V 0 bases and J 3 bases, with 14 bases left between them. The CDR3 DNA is TGTGCCAGTAGTATAGAGGGAGTTGTCGGGTACTATGGCTACACCTTC. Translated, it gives CASSIEGVVGYYGYTF.

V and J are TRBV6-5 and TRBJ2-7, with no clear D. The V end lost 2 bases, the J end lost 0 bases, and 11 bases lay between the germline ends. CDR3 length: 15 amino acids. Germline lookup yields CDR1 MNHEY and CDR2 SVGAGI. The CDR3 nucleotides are TGTGCCAGCAGTTACACCGTGGCTCGCTCCTACGAGCAGTACTTC. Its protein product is CASSYTVARSYEQYF.

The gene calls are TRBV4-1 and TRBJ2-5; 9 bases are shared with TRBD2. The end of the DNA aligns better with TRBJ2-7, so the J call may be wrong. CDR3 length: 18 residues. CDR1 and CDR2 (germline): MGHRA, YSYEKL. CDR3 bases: TGCGCCAGCAGCCAAGCGTTAGCGGGAGCCCTAGGCGCCTACGAGCAGTACTTC. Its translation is CASSQALAGALGAYEQYF.

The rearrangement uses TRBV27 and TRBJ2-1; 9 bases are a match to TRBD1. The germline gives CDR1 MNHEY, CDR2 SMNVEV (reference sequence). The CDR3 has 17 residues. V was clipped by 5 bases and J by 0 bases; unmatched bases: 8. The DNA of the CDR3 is TGTGCCAGCAGTAACCAACAGGGGGCAACCTCCTACAATGAGCAGTTCTTC. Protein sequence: CASSNQQGATSYNEQFF.

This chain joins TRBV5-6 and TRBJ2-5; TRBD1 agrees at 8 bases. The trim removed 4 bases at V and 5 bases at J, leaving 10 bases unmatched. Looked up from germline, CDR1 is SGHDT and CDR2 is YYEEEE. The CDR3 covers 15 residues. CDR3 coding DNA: TGTGCCAGCAGCCTCGGTCGGACAGGGTGGGAGACCCAGTACTTC. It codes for CASSLGRTGWETQYF.

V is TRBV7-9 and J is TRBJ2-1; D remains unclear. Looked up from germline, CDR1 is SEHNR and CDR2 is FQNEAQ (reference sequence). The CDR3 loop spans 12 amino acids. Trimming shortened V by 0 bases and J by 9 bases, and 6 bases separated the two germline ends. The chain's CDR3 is CASSLALPEQFF. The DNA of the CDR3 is TGTGCCAGCAGCTTAGCACTACCTGAGCAGTTCTTC.

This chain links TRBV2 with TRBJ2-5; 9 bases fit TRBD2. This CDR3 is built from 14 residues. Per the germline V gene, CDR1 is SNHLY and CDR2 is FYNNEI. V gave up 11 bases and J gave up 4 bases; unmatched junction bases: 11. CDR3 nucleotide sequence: TGTGCCGGCGCGAGGCGGGAGGGTGGAGAGACCCAGTACTTC. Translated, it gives CAGARREGGETQYF.

The chain's CDR3 is CASSFAGTVTNEQFF. The DNA for the CDR3 is TGTGCCAGCAGCTTCGCGGGGACCGTTACAAATGAGCAGTTCTTC. This sequence joins TRBV7-8 and TRBJ2-1, with D possibly being TRBD2 (6 bases). Trimming pared 3 bases from V and 7 bases from J, leaving 16 bases between. Germline CDR1 is SGHVS and CDR2 is FQNEAQ. This CDR3 contains 15 residues.

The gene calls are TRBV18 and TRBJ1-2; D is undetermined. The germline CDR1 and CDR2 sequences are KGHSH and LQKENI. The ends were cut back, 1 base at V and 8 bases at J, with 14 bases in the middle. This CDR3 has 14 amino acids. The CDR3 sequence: CASSPLGEEYGYTF. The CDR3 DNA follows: TGTGCCAGCTCACCACTGGGAGAGGAGTACGGCTACACCTTC. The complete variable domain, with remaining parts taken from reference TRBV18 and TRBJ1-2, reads NAGVMQNPRHLVRRRGQEARLRCSPMKGHSHVYWYRQLPEEGLKFMVYLQKENIIDESGMPKERFSAEFPKEGPSILRIQQVVRGDSAAYFCASSPLGEEYGYTFGSGTRLTVV.

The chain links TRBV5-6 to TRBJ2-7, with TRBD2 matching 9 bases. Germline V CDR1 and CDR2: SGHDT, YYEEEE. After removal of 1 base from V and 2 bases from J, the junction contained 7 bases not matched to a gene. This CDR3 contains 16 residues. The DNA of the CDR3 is TGTGCCAGCAGCTTGAAAGGACTAGCGAAAACCTACGAGCAGTACTTC. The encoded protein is CASSLKGLAKTYEQYF. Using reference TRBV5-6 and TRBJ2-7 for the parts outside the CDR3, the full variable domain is DAGVTQSPTHLIKTRGQQVTLRCSPKSGHDTVSWYQQALGQGPQFIFQYYEEEERQRGNFPDRFSGHQFPNYSSELNVNALLLGDSALYLCASSLKGLAKTYEQYFGPGTRLTVT.

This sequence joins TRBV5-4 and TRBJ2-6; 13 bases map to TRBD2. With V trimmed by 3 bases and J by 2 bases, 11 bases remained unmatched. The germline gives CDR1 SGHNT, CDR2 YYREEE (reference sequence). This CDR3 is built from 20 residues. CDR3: CASSSMDRTSGSPGANVLTF. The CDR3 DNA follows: TGTGCCAGCAGCTCGATGGACCGGACTAGCGGGAGTCCTGGGGCCAACGTCCTGACTTTC.

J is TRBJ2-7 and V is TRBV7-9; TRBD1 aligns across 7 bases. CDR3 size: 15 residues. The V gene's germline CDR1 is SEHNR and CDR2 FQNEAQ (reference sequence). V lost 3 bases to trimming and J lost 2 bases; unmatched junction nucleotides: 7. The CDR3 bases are TGTGCCAGCAGCTTTGAGGCAGGGGGAACCTACGAGCAGTACTTC. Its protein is CASSFEAGGTYEQYF.

The DNA for the CDR3 is TGTGCCAGCAGCTTAGGGGGTCTACAGGTGAATGAAAAACTGTTTTTT. Residues: CASSLGGLQVNEKLFF. J is TRBJ1-4 and V is TRBV7-9; TRBD1 might be the D (5 bases). There are 16 residues in the CDR3. CDR1 and CDR2 from the germline V gene are SEHNR and FQNEAQ (reference sequence). V lost 1 base and J 5 bases, leaving 14 bases between the germline ends.

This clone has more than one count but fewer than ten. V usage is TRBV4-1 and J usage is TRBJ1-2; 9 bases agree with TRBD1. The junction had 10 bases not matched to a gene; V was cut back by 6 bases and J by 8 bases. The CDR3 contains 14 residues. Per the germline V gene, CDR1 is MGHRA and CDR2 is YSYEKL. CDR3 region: CASRAMGTGNGYTF. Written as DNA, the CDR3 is TGCGCCAGCAGGGCCATGGGGACAGGGAACGGCTACACCTTC.

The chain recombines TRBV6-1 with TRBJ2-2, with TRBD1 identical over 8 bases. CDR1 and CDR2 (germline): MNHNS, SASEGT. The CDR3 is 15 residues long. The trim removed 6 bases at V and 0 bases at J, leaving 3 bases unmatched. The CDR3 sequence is CASRRTGTNTGELFF. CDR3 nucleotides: TGTGCCAGCAGGCGGACAGGGACGAACACCGGGGAGCTGTTTTTT.

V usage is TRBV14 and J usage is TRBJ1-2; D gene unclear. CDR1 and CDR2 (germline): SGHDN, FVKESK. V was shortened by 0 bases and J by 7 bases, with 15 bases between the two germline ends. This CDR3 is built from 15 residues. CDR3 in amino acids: CASSQDLGLSGGYTF. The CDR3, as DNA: TGTGCCAGCAGCCAAGATCTCGGCTTATCAGGTGGCTACACCTTC.

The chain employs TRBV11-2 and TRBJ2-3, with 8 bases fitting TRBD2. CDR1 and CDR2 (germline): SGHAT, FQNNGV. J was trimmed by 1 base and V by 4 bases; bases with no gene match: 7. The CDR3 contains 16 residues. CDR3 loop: CASSYRSGSGTDTQYF. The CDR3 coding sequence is TGTGCCAGCAGCTACCGCAGCGGGAGTGGCACAGATACGCAGTATTTT. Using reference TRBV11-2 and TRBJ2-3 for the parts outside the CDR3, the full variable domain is EAGVAQSPRYKIIEKRQSVAFWCNPISGHATLYWYQQILGQGPKLLIQFQNNGVVDDSQLPKDRFSAERLKGVDSTLKIQPAKLEDSAVYLCASSYRSGSGTDTQYFGPGTRLTVL.

CDR3 sequence reads: CASSLDLGRVNEQYF. DNA of the CDR3: TGTGCCAGCAGCTTAGATCTCGGGAGGGTAAACGAGCAGTACTTC. The chain couples TRBV11-2 to TRBJ2-7, with 8 bases aligning to TRBD2. CDR1 is SGHAT and CDR2 is FQNNGV in the germline V gene. There are 15 residues in the CDR3. Losses at the gene ends were 0 bases for V and 5 bases for J; bases not matched to a gene: 6.

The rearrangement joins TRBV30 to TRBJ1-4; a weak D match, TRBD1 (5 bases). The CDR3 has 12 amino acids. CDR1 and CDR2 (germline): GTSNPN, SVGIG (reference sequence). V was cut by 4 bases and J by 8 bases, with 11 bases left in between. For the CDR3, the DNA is TGTGCCTGGAAGGGGAATGGGGAAAAACTGTTTTTT. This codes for CAWKGNGEKLFF. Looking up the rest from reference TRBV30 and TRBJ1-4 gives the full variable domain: SQTIHQWPATLVQPVGSPLSLECTVEGTSNPNLYWYRQAAGRGLQLLFYSVGIGQISSEVPQNLSASRPQDRQFILSSKKLLLSDSGFYLCAWKGNGEKLFFGSGTQLSVL.

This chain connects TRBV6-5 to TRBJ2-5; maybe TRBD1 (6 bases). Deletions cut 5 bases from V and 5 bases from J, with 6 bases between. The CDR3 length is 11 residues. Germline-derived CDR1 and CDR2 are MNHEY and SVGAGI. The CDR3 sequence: CASSQGETQYF. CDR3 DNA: TGTGCCAGCAGTCAGGGGGAGACCCAGTACTTC.

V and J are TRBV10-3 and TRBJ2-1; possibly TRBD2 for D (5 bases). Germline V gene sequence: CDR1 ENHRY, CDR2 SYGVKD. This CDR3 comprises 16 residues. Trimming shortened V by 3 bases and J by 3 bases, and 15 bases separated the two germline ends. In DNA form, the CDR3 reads TGTGCCATCAGTGACCCGGCGGGCCCCCACTACAATGAGCAGTTCTTC. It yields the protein CAISDPAGPHYNEQFF.

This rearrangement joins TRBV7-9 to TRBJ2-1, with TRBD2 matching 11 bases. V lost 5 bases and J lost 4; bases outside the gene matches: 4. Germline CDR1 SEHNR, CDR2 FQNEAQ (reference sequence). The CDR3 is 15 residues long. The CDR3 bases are TGTGCCAGCAGCAGGGGACTAGCGGTATACAATGAGCAGTTCTTC. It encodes CASSRGLAVYNEQFF. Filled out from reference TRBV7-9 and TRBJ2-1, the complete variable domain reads DTGVSQNPRHKITKRGQNVTFRCDPISEHNRLYWYRQTLGQGPEFLTYFQNEAQLEKSRLLSDRFSAERPKGSFSTLEIQRTEQGDSAMYLCASSRGLAVYNEQFFGPGTRLTVL.

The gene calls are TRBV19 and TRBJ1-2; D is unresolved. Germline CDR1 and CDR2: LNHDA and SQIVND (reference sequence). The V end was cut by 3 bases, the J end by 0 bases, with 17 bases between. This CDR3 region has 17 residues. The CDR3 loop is CASSIRHETPANYGYTF. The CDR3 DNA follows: TGTGCCAGTAGTATTCGCCATGAAACCCCAGCTAACTATGGCTACACCTTC.

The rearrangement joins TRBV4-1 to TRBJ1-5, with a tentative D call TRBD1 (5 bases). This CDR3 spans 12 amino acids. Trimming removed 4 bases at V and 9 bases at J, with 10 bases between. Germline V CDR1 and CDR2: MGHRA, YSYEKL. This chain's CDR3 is CASSPPGGPQHF. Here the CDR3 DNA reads TGCGCCAGCAGCCCCCCGGGGGGGCCCCAGCATTTT.

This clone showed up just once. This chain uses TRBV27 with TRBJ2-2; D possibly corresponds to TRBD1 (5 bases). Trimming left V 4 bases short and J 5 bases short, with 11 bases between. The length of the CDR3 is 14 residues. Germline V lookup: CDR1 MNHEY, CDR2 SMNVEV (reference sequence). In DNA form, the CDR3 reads TGTGCCAGCAGTTACGACAGACAAACCGGGGAGCTGTTTTTT. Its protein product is CASSYDRQTGELFF.

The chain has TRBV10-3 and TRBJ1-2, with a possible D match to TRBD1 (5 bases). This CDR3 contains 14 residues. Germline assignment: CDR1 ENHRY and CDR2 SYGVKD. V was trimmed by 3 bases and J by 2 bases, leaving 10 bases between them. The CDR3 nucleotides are TGTGCCATCAGTGAAATCGGGGGGAACTATGGCTACACCTTC. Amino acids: CAISEIGGNYGYTF.